The 2 T cell receptor beta chains below come from one sample, sequenced in a study of shared clonotypes between healthy human individuals. Assay used: immunoSEQ multiplex PCR; TCRdb lists only in-frame clones, some missing. The sample has about half a million clones; 70% to 80% are singletons. Source material: PBMCs. Receptor source: a woman between 40 and 55 years old in good health. Some clones in this sample may be carry-over from other donors' samples.

V gene TRBV30 combines with J gene TRBJ2-5, with D possibly being TRBD1 (6 bases). Judging by the DNA end, TRBJ2-7 fits better; the J call may be wrong. Germline V gene sequence: CDR1 GTSNPN, CDR2 SVGIG (reference sequence). The CDR3 runs 15 residues. The CDR3: CAWSPTRGRLYEQYF. The CDR3 nucleotides are TGTGCCTGGAGTCCGACCAGGGGCAGGCTCTACGAGCAGTACTTC.

The V call is TRBV5-6, the J call TRBJ2-7; D is uncertain. V gave up 0 bases and J gave up 4 bases, with 8 bases separating them. The CDR3 runs to 13 residues. From germline, CDR1 is SGHDT and CDR2 YYEEEE. CDR3 residues: CASSLATAYEQYF. In nucleotides, the CDR3 is TGTGCCAGCAGCTTGGCGACTGCTTACGAGCAGTACTTC.